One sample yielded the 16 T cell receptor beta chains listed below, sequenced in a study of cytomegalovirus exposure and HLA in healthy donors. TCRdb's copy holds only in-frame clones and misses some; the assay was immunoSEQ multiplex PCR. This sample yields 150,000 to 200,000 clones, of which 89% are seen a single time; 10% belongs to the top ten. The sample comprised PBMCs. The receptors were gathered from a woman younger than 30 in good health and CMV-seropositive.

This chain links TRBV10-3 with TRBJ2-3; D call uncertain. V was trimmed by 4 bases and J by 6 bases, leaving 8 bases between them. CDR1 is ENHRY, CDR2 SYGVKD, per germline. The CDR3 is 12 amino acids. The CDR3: CAISGLDDTQYF. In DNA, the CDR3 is TGTGCCATCAGTGGCCTAGATGATACGCAGTATTTT.

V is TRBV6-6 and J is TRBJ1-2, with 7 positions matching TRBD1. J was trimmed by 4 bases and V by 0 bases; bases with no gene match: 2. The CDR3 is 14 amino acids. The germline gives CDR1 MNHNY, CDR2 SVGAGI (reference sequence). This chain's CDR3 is CASSYSTGRYGYTF. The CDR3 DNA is TGTGCCAGCAGTTACTCGACAGGGCGCTATGGCTACACCTTC.

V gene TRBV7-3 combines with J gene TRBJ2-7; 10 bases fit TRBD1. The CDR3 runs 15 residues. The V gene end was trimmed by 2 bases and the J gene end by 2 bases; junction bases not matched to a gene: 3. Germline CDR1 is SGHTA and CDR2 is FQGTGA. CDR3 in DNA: TGTGCCAGCAGCTTAGAAGGGACAGGGGCCTACGAGCAGTACTTC. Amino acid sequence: CASSLEGTGAYEQYF.

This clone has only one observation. CDR3 residues: CASSHPPSVLNYGYTF. DNA for the CDR3: TGTGCCAGCAGCCATCCCCCGTCGGTTCTTAACTATGGCTACACCTTC. This chain links TRBV5-6 with TRBJ1-2; no clear D. CDR3 length: 16 residues. Trimming took off 4 bases at V and 1 base at J, with 17 bases between the two ends. Germline CDR1 and CDR2: SGHDT and YYEEEE.

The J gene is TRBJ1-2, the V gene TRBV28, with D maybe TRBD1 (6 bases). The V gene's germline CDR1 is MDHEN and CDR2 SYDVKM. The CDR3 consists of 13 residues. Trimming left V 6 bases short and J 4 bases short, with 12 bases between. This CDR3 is CASRLTGIYGYTF. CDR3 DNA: TGTGCCAGCAGACTTACAGGGATCTATGGCTACACCTTC.

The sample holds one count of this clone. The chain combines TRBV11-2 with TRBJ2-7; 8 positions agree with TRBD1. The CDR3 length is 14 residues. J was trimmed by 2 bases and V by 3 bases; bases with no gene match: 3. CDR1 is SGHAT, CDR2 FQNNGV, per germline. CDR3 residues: CASSFGTGPYEQYF. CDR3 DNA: TGTGCCAGCAGCTTCGGGACAGGACCCTACGAGCAGTACTTC.

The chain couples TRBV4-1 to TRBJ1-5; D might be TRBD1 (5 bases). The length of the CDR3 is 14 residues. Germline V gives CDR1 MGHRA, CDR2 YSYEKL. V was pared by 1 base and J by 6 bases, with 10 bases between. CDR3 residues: CASSQARGGQPQHF. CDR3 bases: TGCGCCAGCAGCCAAGCTAGGGGCGGTCAGCCCCAGCATTTT.

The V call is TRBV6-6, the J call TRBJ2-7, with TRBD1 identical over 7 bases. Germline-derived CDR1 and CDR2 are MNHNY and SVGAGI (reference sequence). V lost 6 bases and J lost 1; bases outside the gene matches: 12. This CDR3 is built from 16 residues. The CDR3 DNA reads TGTGCCAGCAGGGGAGATCCCGGACAGGTTTCCTACGAGCAGTACTTC. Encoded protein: CASRGDPGQVSYEQYF.

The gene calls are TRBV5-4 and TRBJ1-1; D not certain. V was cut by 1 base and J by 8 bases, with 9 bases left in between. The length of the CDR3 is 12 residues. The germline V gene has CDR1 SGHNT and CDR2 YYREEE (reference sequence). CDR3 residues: CASSLWEAEAFF. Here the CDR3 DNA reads TGTGCCAGCAGCTTGTGGGAGGCGGAAGCTTTCTTT.

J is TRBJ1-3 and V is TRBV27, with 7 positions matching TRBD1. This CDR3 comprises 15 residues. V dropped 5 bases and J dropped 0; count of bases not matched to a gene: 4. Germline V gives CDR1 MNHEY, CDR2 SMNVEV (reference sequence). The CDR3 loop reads CASSGGQSSGNTIYF. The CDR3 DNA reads TGTGCCAGCAGTGGGGGACAGTCCTCTGGAAACACCATATATTTT.

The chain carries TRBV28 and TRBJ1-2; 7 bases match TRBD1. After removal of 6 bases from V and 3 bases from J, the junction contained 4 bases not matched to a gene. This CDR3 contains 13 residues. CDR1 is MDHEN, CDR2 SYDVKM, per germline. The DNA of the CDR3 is TGTGCCAGCAGGCAGCAGGGGGACTATGGCTACACCTTC. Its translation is CASRQQGDYGYTF.

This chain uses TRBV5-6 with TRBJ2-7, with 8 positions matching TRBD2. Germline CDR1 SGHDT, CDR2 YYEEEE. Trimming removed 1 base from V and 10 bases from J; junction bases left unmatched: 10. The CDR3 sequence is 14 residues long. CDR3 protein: CASSLFTSGAVQYF. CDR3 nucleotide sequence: TGTGCCAGCAGCTTGTTTACTAGCGGAGCCGTTCAGTACTTC.

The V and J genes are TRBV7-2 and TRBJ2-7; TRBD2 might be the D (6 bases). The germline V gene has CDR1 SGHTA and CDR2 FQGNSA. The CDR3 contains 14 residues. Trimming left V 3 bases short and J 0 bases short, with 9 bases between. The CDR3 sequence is CASSFSGSSYEQYF. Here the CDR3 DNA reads TGTGCCAGCAGCTTTAGCGGTAGCTCCTACGAGCAGTACTTC.

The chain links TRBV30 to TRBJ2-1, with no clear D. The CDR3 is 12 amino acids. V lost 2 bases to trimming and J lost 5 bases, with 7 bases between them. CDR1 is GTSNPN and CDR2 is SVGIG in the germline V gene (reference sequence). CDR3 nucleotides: TGTGCCTGGAGTCCGACAAACAATGAGCAGTTCTTC. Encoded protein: CAWSPTNNEQFF. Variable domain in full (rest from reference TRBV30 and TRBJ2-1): SQTIHQWPATLVQPVGSPLSLECTVEGTSNPNLYWYRQAAGRGLQLLFYSVGIGQISSEVPQNLSASRPQDRQFILSSKKLLLSDSGFYLCAWSPTNNEQFFGPGTRLTVL.

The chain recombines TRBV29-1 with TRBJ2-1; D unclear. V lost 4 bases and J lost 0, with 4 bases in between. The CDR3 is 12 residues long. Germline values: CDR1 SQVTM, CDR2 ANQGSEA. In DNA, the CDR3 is TGCAGCGTTGCTAGCTCCTACAATGAGCAGTTCTTC. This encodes CSVASSYNEQFF.

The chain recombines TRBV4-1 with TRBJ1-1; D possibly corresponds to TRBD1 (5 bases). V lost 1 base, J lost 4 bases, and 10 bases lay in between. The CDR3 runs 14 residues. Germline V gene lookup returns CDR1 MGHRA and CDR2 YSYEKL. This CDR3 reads CASSQGFRVTEAFF. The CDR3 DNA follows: TGCGCCAGCAGCCAAGGCTTCAGGGTCACTGAAGCTTTCTTT.